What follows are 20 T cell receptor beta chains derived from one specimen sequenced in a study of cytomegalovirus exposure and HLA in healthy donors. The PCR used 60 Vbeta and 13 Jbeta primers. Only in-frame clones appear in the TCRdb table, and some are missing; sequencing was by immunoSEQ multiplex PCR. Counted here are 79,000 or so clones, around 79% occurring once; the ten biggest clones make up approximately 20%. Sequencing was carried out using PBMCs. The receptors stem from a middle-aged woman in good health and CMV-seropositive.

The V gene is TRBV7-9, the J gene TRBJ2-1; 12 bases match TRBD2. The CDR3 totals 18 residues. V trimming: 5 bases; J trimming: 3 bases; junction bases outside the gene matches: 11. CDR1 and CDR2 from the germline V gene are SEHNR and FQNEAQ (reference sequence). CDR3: CASSPSSGRAGHYNEQFF. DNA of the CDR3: TGTGCCAGCAGCCCGTCTAGCGGGAGGGCCGGACACTACAATGAGCAGTTCTTC.

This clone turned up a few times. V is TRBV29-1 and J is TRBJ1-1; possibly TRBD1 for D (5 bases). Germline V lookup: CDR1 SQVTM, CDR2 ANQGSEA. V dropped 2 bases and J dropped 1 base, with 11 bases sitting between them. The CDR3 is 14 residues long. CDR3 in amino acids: CSVEPRQTNTEAFF. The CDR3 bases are TGCAGCGTTGAACCCAGACAGACGAACACTGAAGCTTTCTTT.

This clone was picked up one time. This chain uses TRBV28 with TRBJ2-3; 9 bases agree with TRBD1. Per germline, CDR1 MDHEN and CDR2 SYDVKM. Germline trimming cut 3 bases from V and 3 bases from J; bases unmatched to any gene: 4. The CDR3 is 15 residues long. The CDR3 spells CASSFSGTGTDTQYF. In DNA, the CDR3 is TGTGCCAGCAGTTTCAGCGGGACAGGGACAGATACGCAGTATTTT.

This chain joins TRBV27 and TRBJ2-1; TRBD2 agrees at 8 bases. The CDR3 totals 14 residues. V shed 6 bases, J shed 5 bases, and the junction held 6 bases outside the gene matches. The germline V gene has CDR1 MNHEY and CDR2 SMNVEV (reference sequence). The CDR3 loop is CASSGGRRNNEQFF. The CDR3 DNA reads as TGTGCCAGCAGCGGCGGGAGGCGCAACAATGAGCAGTTCTTC.

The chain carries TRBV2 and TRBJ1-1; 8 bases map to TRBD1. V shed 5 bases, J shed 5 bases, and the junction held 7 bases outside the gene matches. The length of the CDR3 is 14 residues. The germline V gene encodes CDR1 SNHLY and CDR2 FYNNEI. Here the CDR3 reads CASSPQGAGTEAFF. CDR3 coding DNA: TGTGCCAGCAGTCCCCAGGGGGCTGGAACTGAAGCTTTCTTT.

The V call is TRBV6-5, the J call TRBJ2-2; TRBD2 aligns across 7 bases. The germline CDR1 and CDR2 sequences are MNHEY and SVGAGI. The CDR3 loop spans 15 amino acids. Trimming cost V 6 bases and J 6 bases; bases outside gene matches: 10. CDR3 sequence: CASRVGGERSGELFF. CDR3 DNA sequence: TGTGCCAGCAGGGTTGGGGGGGAGCGATCCGGGGAGCTGTTTTTT.

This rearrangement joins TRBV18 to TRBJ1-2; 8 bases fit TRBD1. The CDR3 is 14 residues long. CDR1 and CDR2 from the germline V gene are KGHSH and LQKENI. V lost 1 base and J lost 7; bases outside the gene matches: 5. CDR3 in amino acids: CASSPRQGAPGYTF. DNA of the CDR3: TGTGCCAGCTCACCACGGCAGGGGGCCCCTGGCTACACCTTC.

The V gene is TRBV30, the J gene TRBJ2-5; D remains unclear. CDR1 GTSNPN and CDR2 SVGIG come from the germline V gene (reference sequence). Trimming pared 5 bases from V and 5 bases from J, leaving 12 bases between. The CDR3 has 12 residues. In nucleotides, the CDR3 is TGTGCCTGGGCTACAGTCCGGGAGACCCAGTACTTC. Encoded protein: CAWATVRETQYF.

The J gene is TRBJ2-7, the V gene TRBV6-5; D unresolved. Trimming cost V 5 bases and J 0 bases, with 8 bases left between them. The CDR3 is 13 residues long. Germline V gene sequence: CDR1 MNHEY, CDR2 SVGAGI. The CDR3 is CASSLRSSYEQYF. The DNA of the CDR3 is TGTGCCAGCAGTCTAAGAAGCTCCTACGAGCAGTACTTC.

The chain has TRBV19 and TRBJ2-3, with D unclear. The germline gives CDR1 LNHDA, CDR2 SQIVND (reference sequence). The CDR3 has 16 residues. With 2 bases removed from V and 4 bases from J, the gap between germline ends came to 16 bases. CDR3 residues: CASSIIGPRRADTQYF. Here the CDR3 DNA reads TGTGCCAGTAGTATAATTGGGCCCCGCCGCGCAGATACGCAGTATTTT.

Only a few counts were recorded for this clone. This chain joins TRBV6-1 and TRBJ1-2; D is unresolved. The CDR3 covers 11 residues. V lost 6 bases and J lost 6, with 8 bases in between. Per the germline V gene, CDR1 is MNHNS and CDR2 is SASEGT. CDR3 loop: CASRIGDGYTF. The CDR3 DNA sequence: TGTGCCAGCAGGATCGGAGATGGCTACACCTTC.

The CDR3 region has the DNA TGTGCCAGCAGCTTAGCGCTTGGTGGCGGTCAGCCCCAGCATTTT. Its protein is CASSLALGGGQPQHF. The chain uses TRBV7-2 and TRBJ1-5; D is unresolved. There are 15 residues in the CDR3. V was cut by 0 bases and J by 6 bases, with 12 bases left in between. CDR1 is SGHTA and CDR2 is FQGNSA in the germline V gene.

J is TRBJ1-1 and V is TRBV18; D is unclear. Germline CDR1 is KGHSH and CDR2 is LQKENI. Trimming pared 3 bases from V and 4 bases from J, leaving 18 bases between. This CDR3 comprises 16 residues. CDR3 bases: TGTGCCAGCTCACCGACTGCCAGAGGGATAAGCACTGAAGCTTTCTTT. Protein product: CASSPTARGISTEAFF.

CDR3 sequence (DNA): TGTGCCATCAGTGAGGCTAGCGGGAGTCTCTATGAGCAGTTCTTC. This gives the protein CAISEASGSLYEQFF. The chain has TRBV10-3 and TRBJ2-1, with 10 bases lining up with TRBD2. Germline V lookup: CDR1 ENHRY, CDR2 SYGVKD. The CDR3 spans 15 residues. The ends lost 2 bases at V and 8 bases at J; junction bases unmatched: 6.

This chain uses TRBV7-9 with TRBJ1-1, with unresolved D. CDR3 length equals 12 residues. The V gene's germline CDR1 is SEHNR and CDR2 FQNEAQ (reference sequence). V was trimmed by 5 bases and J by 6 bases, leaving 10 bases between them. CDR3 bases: TGTGCCAGCAGCCTGGCTCGTTCTGAAGCTTTCTTT. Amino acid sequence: CASSLARSEAFF.

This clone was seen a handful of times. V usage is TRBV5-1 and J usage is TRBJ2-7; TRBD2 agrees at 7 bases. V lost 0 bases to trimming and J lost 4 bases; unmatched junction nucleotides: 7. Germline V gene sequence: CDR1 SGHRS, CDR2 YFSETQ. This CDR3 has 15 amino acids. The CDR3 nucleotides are TGCGCCAGCAGCTTGGTGGGGGAGGGCCGTTACGAGCAGTACTTC. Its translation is CASSLVGEGRYEQYF.

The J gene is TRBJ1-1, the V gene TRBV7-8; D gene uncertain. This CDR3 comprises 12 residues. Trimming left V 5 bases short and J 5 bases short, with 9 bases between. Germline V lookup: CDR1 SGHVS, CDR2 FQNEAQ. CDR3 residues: CASSPLSTEAFF. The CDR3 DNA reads TGTGCCAGCAGCCCCCTAAGTACTGAAGCTTTCTTT.

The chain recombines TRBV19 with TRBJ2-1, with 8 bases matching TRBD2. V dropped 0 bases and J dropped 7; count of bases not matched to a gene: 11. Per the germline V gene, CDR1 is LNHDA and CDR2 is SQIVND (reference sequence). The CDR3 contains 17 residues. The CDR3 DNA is TGTGCCAGTAGTATAGATCTTCTCCCGGGAGGGGGGAATGAGCAGTTCTTC. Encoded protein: CASSIDLLPGGGNEQFF.

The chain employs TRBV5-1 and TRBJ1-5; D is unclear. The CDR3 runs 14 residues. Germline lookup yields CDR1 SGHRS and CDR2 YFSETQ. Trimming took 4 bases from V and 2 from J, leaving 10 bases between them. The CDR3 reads CASSPDIGNQPQHF. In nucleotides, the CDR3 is TGCGCCAGCAGCCCCGACATCGGCAATCAGCCCCAGCATTTT.

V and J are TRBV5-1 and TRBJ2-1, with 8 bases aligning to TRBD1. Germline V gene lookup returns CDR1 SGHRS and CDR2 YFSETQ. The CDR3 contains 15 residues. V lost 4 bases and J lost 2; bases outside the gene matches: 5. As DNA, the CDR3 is TGCGCCAGCAGCCTCTCGGGACAGGCCTACAATGAGCAGTTCTTC. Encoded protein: CASSLSGQAYNEQFF.